The 11 T cell receptor beta chains listed next were all sequenced from one sample in a study of intratumoral heterogeneity in liver cancer. Produced via immunoSEQ multiplex PCR; TCRdb's table is partial and in-frame only. Found here are about 6,200 clones, about two thirds of them singletons; the top ten hold about two fifths. The hepatocellular carcinoma nodule was sampled at distinct, geographically separated regions. This specimen consisted of tumor tissue, obtained before any cancer treatment. The receptors originated from a woman aged 70-85 years with hepatocellular carcinoma.

Within the sample, this clone is medium-sized (0.01 to 0.1%). V is TRBV27 and J is TRBJ2-1; 8 bases match TRBD1. The V gene end was trimmed by 8 bases and the J gene end by 6 bases; junction bases not matched to a gene: 9. Germline assignment: CDR1 MNHEY and CDR2 SMNVEV (reference sequence). The length of the CDR3 is 14 residues. CDR3 protein: CASSRQGRPNEQFF. CDR3 in DNA: TGTGCCAGCTCCAGACAGGGGCGACCCAATGAGCAGTTCTTC.

The V call is TRBV4-1, the J call TRBJ2-4, with D perhaps TRBD2 (6 bases). The CDR3 consists of 16 residues. V was clipped by 4 bases and J by 8 bases, with 21 bases between them. Germline V CDR1 and CDR2: MGHRA, YSYEKL. CDR3: CASSPTWSAGNHIQYF. For the CDR3, the DNA is TGCGCCAGCAGCCCCACATGGTCGGCGGGAAATCACATTCAGTACTTC.

This clone came up once. V is TRBV5-1 and J is TRBJ2-1; unclear D gene. V dropped 1 base and J dropped 6 bases, with 5 bases sitting between them. The CDR3 extends over 12 amino acids. Germline assignment: CDR1 SGHRS and CDR2 YFSETQ. The CDR3 DNA reads TGCGCCAGCAGCTTGCTCCTCAATGAGCAGTTCTTC. Residues: CASSLLLNEQFF.

The CDR3 bases are TGTGCCAGCAGCTTGGGAGCGGGAGGGCCAGATACGCAGTATTTT. Translated, it gives CASSLGAGGPDTQYF. This chain connects TRBV5-4 to TRBJ2-3; 10 nucleotides match TRBD2. Germline CDR1 SGHNT, CDR2 YYREEE (reference sequence). The trim removed 0 bases at V and 4 bases at J, leaving 2 bases unmatched. This CDR3 comprises 15 residues.

The chain recombines TRBV3-1 (or the pseudogene TRBV3-2) with TRBJ1-1; the D gene is possibly TRBD1 (5 bases). V lost 4 bases to trimming and J lost 5 bases, with 11 bases between them. The CDR3 is made up of 13 amino acids. Germline CDR1 is LGHDT and CDR2 is YNNKEL (reference sequence). The CDR3 nucleotides are TGTGCCAGCAGCCCCTTCGGGGGAACTGAAGCTTTCTTT. Its translation: CASSPFGGTEAFF.

This clone appeared a few times. This chain links TRBV5-1 with TRBJ1-1; D might be TRBD1 (5 bases). The CDR3 loop spans 14 amino acids. Per germline, CDR1 SGHRS and CDR2 YFSETQ. Trimming took off 4 bases at V and 6 bases at J, with 16 bases between the two ends. The CDR3 DNA reads as TGCGCCAGCAGCGCCGGACGGCAAGGGGCTGAAGCTTTCTTT. Its translation: CASSAGRQGAEAFF.

V and J are TRBV20-1 and TRBJ2-7; the match to TRBD2 covers 7 bases. The ends lost 3 bases at V and 3 bases at J; junction bases unmatched: 8. Germline V gene lookup returns CDR1 DFQATT and CDR2 SNEGSKA (reference sequence). This CDR3 spans 14 amino acids. CDR3 in amino acids: CSASLSGGIYEQYF. The CDR3 nucleotides read TGCAGTGCTAGTTTATCGGGGGGAATCTACGAGCAGTACTTC.

This chain uses TRBV19 with TRBJ1-1; D call uncertain. V was pared by 3 bases and J by 3 bases, with 8 bases between. This CDR3 has 13 amino acids. In germline, CDR1 is LNHDA, CDR2 SQIVND (reference sequence). In DNA, the CDR3 is TGTGCCAGTAGTATGGGCAGATACACTGAAGCTTTCTTT. It encodes CASSMGRYTEAFF.

The chain is built from TRBV2 and TRBJ2-7; TRBD2 matches at 12 bases. Germline V gives CDR1 SNHLY, CDR2 FYNNEI. V dropped 4 bases and J dropped 5; count of bases not matched to a gene: 3. This CDR3 has 14 amino acids. The CDR3 nucleotides are TGTGCCAGCAGTGTACTAGCGGGAGGCGACGAGCAGTACTTC. This sequence encodes CASSVLAGGDEQYF.

This rearrangement joins TRBV10-2 to TRBJ1-2; tentatively, D is TRBD1 (5 bases). This CDR3 has 14 amino acids. The V end was cut by 3 bases, the J end by 2 bases, with 10 bases between. Germline V lookup: CDR1 WSHSY, CDR2 SAAADI. CDR3: CASSDWGRNYGYTF. The CDR3 coding sequence is TGCGCCAGCAGTGACTGGGGCCGAAACTATGGCTACACCTTC.

A single count supports this clone. V is TRBV5-4 and J is TRBJ2-3, with TRBD1 identical over 7 bases. Germline-derived CDR1 and CDR2 are SGHNT and YYREEE (reference sequence). The CDR3 is 16 residues long. After removal of 2 bases from V and 1 base from J, the junction contained 7 bases not matched to a gene. Written as DNA, the CDR3 is TGTGCCAGCAGCTTACAGGGGCTTTACGGCACAGATACGCAGTATTTT. It translates to CASSLQGLYGTDTQYF.